Reported below is one T cell receptor (beta chain). This entry comes from a study of tumor and adjacent non-tumor tissue in lung cancer. At the level of the study: The cohort had approximately 12 adenocarcinoma, 2 squamous cell and 1 small cell patients. Samples averaged about 4.17 million productive TCRbeta reads each.

Between the trimmed V and J ends, which lost 7 bases and 10 bases, there was a span of 19 bases. The CDR3 extends over 12 amino acids. Germline V lookup: CDR1 SQVTM, CDR2 ANQGSEA. Three rounds of nested PCR, following a modified ARM-PCR protocol, produced the TCRbeta library. Each CDR3 protein gets one entry after TCRdb re-called the multiplex PCR reads with MiXCR. The table includes some 93,000 distinct CDR3 sequences, about 66% detected once. No cell sorting was done before RNA was extracted from the tissue. V is TRBV29-1 and J is TRBJ1-1; D uncertain. This sequence was found in a man aged 55-75 years with non-small cell lung cancer. The sequenced sample consisted of lung tumor tissue. The CDR3 nucleotides read TGCAGCGCAACCGTCCAACGGTCTGTAGCTTTCTTT. Encoded protein: CSATVQRSVAFF.